Presented here are 28 T cell receptor beta chains from one specimen sequenced in a study of CD8 T cells in ankylosing spondylitis. Via MiXCR, TCRdb re-called the 5' RACE reads, giving one row per CDR3 protein. The table records 200,000 or so distinct CDR3 sequences, over 15% of them present only once. Sequenced sample: blood, either unsorted or a sorted T cell fraction (not recorded which). The source of these receptors is a male donor aged 10 to 30 with ankylosing spondylitis or in good health (not recorded which).

This chain links TRBV29-1 with TRBJ2-1; 14 nucleotides align to TRBD2. The CDR3 sequence is 12 residues long. The germline gives CDR1 SQVTM, CDR2 ANQGSEA. The V segment lost 8 bases and the J segment 12 bases; nucleotides outside the gene matches: 6. The CDR3 protein is CSSGLAGVWQFF. As DNA, the CDR3 is TGCAGCTCGGGACTAGCGGGAGTTTGGCAGTTCTTC.

There are many counts of this clonotype. The rearrangement joins TRBV2 to TRBJ2-3; either TRBD1 or TRBD2 may supply D (6 bases each). This CDR3 has 15 amino acids. Germline lookup yields CDR1 SNHLY and CDR2 FYNNEI. V lost 8 bases and J lost 1, with 16 bases in between. DNA for the CDR3: TGTGCCAGCGGAGCTGAGGGGGGTGGCACAGATACGCAGTATTTT. Translated: CASGAEGGGTDTQYF.

The chain combines TRBV9 with TRBJ2-7; D call uncertain. V was pared by 0 bases and J by 4 bases, with 14 bases between. The CDR3 has 15 residues. Germline V gene lookup returns CDR1 SGDLS and CDR2 YYNGEE. Here the CDR3 reads CASSVGSRFEYEQYV. CDR3 nucleotides: TGTGCCAGCAGCGTAGGAAGCAGGTTTGAATACGAGCAGTACGTC.

This clonotype occurred many times. This chain links TRBV10-3 with TRBJ1-1; D unclear. The CDR3 is 11 residues long. CDR1 ENHRY and CDR2 SYGVKD come from the germline V gene. V lost 2 bases and J lost 7, with 5 bases in between. This CDR3 reads CAISEVGEAFF. In DNA, the CDR3 is TGTGCCATCAGTGAGGTGGGTGAAGCTTTCTTT.

This clonotype was counted many times. This rearrangement joins TRBV14 to TRBJ2-7; D is possibly TRBD2 (6 bases). CDR1 is SGHDN, CDR2 FVKESK, per germline. The CDR3 covers 13 residues. Trimming cost V 1 base and J 4 bases, with 8 bases left between them. CDR3 loop: CASSQVRGYEQYF. The CDR3 DNA reads TGTGCCAGCAGCCAAGTACGGGGGTACGAGCAGTACTTC.

This clonotype occurred a few times. With a much larger clone just one base away, this may be a read error. The CDR3 region has the DNA TGCGCCAGCGGCCACTGGGGAACTAATGAAAAACTGTTTTTT. Its protein product is CASGHWGTNEKLFF. The rearrangement uses TRBV5-1 and TRBJ1-4, with no clear D. Germline CDR1 reads SGHRS; CDR2 reads YFSETQ. The ends were cut back, 7 bases at V and 1 base at J, with 11 bases in the middle. This CDR3 is 14 amino acids long.

V is TRBV19 and J is TRBJ2-1; TRBD1 or TRBD2 may be the D gene (5 bases each). Trimming removed 9 bases at V and 9 bases at J, with 15 bases between. The CDR3 has 12 amino acids. The germline V gene encodes CDR1 LNHDA and CDR2 SQIVND (reference sequence). The DNA of the CDR3 is TGTGCCAGCACCAGGGAGAGCAGTGAGCAGTTCTTC. It specifies CASTRESSEQFF.

This clonotype occurred a few times. This chain joins TRBV29-1 and TRBJ2-1; 15 nucleotides line up with TRBD2. CDR3 length: 15 residues. The V gene end was trimmed by 7 bases and the J gene end by 9 bases; junction bases not matched to a gene: 10. Germline CDR1 reads SQVTM; CDR2 reads ANQGSEA. CDR3 bases: TGCAGCGCAGTCCCGGGACTAGCGGGAGGCCTTGAGCAGTTCTTC. Protein product: CSAVPGLAGGLEQFF.

The chain carries TRBV20-1 and TRBJ1-3, with unresolved D. Germline V lookup: CDR1 DFQATT, CDR2 SNEGSKA (reference sequence). The CDR3 spans 14 residues. V was clipped by 5 bases and J by 2 bases, with 13 bases between them. Here the CDR3 reads CSAHRDGPGNTIYF. CDR3 in DNA: TGCAGTGCTCATCGCGACGGACCTGGAAACACCATATATTTT.

This clonotype was seen at least ten times. The V call is TRBV12-3 or TRBV12-4, the J call TRBJ1-2; maybe TRBD1 (5 bases). Trimming removed 7 bases at V and 6 bases at J, with 18 bases between. The CDR3 sequence is 14 residues long. The CDR3 DNA is TGTGCCAGCACCCTTCGGCAGGGAGGCCATGGCTACACCTTC. Protein product: CASTLRQGGHGYTF.

The sample holds many counts of this clonotype. V is TRBV7-9 and J is TRBJ1-6; no clear D. CDR3 length: 14 residues. V was shortened by 5 bases and J by 7 bases, with 12 bases between the two germline ends. Germline assignment: CDR1 SEHNR and CDR2 FQNEAQ (reference sequence). The CDR3: CASSHDSPNSPLHF. The CDR3 nucleotides read TGTGCCAGCAGCCATGACTCCCCCAATTCACCCCTCCACTTT.

This chain connects TRBV12-3 or TRBV12-4 to TRBJ2-5, with 14 positions matching TRBD2. The CDR3 sequence is 15 residues long. Trimming took 5 bases from V and 5 from J; bases not matched to a gene: 4. This CDR3 reads CASSLGTSGSETQYF. The CDR3 DNA follows: TGTGCCAGCAGTCTAGGGACTAGCGGGAGTGAGACCCAGTACTTC.

This clonotype was recorded many times. This CDR3 reads CASSSPLRRAASTDTQYF. In DNA, the CDR3 is TGTGCCAGCAGTTCCCCATTGAGGCGGGCTGCTAGCACAGATACGCAGTATTTT. The chain carries TRBV27 and TRBJ2-3; weak D call: TRBD2 (5 bases). This CDR3 spans 18 amino acids. Deletions cut 4 bases from V and 0 bases from J, with 20 bases between. The V gene's germline CDR1 is MNHEY and CDR2 SMNVEV (reference sequence).

This clonotype was found many times. The V call is TRBV20-1, the J call TRBJ2-5; D is unclear. CDR1 and CDR2 (germline): DFQATT, SNEGSKA (reference sequence). Trimming stripped 5 bases from V and 3 bases from J, with 13 bases between. The CDR3 runs 13 residues. The CDR3 coding sequence is TGCAGTGCTTTCCCGACGGAGAAAGAGACCCAGTACTTC. Translating gives CSAFPTEKETQYF.

In its sample, this clonotype was seen many times. The chain has TRBV19 and TRBJ2-1; no reliable D call. Germline-derived CDR1 and CDR2 are LNHDA and SQIVND (reference sequence). The CDR3 loop spans 11 amino acids. V lost 5 bases and J lost 9, with 8 bases in between. CDR3 nucleotide sequence: TGTGCCAGTAGTGGGCTAGGTGAGCAGTTCTTC. Translation: CASSGLGEQFF.

This sequence joins TRBV5-6 and TRBJ1-4, with D possibly being TRBD1 (6 bases). The V and J ends lost 3 bases and 8 bases respectively, with 17 bases between them. From germline, CDR1 is SGHDT and CDR2 YYEEEE. The length of the CDR3 is 15 residues. CDR3 nucleotides: TGTGCCAGCAGCTCCCGGGGGGGGCCGGTCGAAAAACTGTTTTTT. Protein sequence: CASSSRGGPVEKLFF.

This clonotype was recorded at least ten times. CDR3 protein: CASSLQGANTEAFF. Written as DNA, the CDR3 is TGTGCCAGCAGCTTACAGGGGGCGAACACTGAAGCTTTCTTT. The chain links TRBV11-2 to TRBJ1-1, with 8 bases that match TRBD1. The length of the CDR3 is 14 residues. Per the germline V gene, CDR1 is SGHAT and CDR2 is FQNNGV. Losses at the gene ends were 2 bases for V and 1 base for J; bases not matched to a gene: 0.

At least ten counts were recorded for this clonotype. J is TRBJ1-6 and V is TRBV11-2; 11 bases map to TRBD1. Germline V gene sequence: CDR1 SGHAT, CDR2 FQNNGV. The CDR3 contains 16 residues. Trimming at V came to 6 bases and at J to 5 bases, leaving 6 bases not matched to a gene. The CDR3 protein is CASSLGQGANNSPLHF. The CDR3 bases are TGTGCCAGCAGTCTTGGACAGGGGGCGAATAATTCACCCCTCCACTTT.

This clonotype was counted ten times or more. The DNA for the CDR3 is TGTGCCAGCAGTGAAGGCACTAGCGGAGGCACCTACGAGCAGTACTTC. Protein product: CASSEGTSGGTYEQYF. V usage is TRBV2 and J usage is TRBJ2-7; 8 bases are shared with TRBD2. Germline CDR1 SNHLY, CDR2 FYNNEI. With V trimmed by 1 base and J by 2 bases, 7 bases remained unmatched. The CDR3 runs 16 residues.

This clonotype occurred many times. The V gene is TRBV6-5, the J gene TRBJ1-1; D possibly corresponds to TRBD1 (6 bases). V was pared by 5 bases and J by 4 bases, with 17 bases between. This CDR3 comprises 15 residues. CDR1 MNHEY and CDR2 SVGAGI come from the germline V gene. CDR3 coding DNA: TGTGCCAGCAGTGCCCCGGGCGGGGGCGGCACTGAAGCTTTCTTT. Translation gives CASSAPGGGGTEAFF.

This clonotype has a count of ten or more. The chain joins TRBV24-1 to TRBJ2-2; no clear D gene. The V gene's germline CDR1 is KGHDR and CDR2 SFDVKD. V lost 2 bases to trimming and J lost 4 bases, with 13 bases between them. The CDR3 is made up of 16 amino acids. This CDR3 reads CATSDSTTDGTGELFF. CDR3 DNA: TGTGCCACCAGTGATTCTACCACGGACGGCACCGGGGAGCTGTTTTTT.

This clonotype was seen at least ten times. This chain connects TRBV3-1 to TRBJ2-1; 10 nucleotides match TRBD2. This CDR3 has 15 amino acids. The trim removed 4 bases at V and 6 bases at J, leaving 6 bases unmatched. Germline assignment: CDR1 LGHDT and CDR2 YNNKEL (reference sequence). CDR3 nucleotide sequence: TGTGCCAGCAGCCTTTTGGCTAGCGGGAGCAATGAGCAGTTCTTC. It encodes CASSLLASGSNEQFF.

This clonotype has just a few counts. The chain employs TRBV18 and TRBJ2-7, with a possible D match to TRBD1 (5 bases). V was pared by 2 bases and J by 5 bases, with 13 bases between. CDR3 length equals 14 residues. CDR1 KGHSH and CDR2 LQKENI come from the germline V gene. As DNA, the CDR3 is TGTGCCAGCTCACCATTCCTAGACAGCGACGAGCAGTACTTC. It is translated as CASSPFLDSDEQYF.

This clonotype was counted ten times or more. This rearrangement joins TRBV5-1 to TRBJ2-5; tentative D call: TRBD2 (7 bases). V was trimmed by 3 bases and J by 5 bases, leaving 20 bases between them. The germline V gene encodes CDR1 SGHRS and CDR2 YFSETQ. The CDR3 is 16 amino acids. For the CDR3, the DNA is TGCGCCAGCAGCTCCTACGGGGGGCCCCCGGCCGAGACCCAGTACTTC. Encoded protein: CASSSYGGPPAETQYF.

This clonotype was recorded many times. The V gene is TRBV6-1, the J gene TRBJ1-1, with D hard to call. The CDR3 has 14 residues. The germline CDR1 and CDR2 sequences are MNHNS and SASEGT. With 2 bases removed from V and 4 bases from J, the gap between germline ends came to 11 bases. The chain's CDR3 is CASSERGFGTEAFF. CDR3 coding DNA: TGTGCCAGCAGTGAACGAGGTTTCGGCACTGAAGCTTTCTTT.

This clonotype was seen at least ten times. V and J are TRBV12-3 or TRBV12-4 and TRBJ1-1, with 8 bases fitting TRBD1. V lost 5 bases, J lost 10 bases, and 9 bases stayed unmatched. The CDR3 runs 13 residues. The CDR3 sequence: CASSPIGTGGAFF. In DNA form, the CDR3 reads TGTGCCAGCAGTCCTATCGGGACAGGTGGAGCTTTCTTT.

This clonotype occurred many times. The chain links TRBV9 to TRBJ2-1, with D possibly being TRBD2 (5 bases). CDR1 and CDR2 from the germline V gene are SGDLS and YYNGEE. CDR3 length: 15 residues. V lost 0 bases and J lost 3, with 10 bases in between. The CDR3 coding sequence is TGTGCCAGCAGCGTAGCAAACGGGGACTACAATGAGCAGTTCTTC. This translates into CASSVANGDYNEQFF.

This clonotype appeared a few times. This chain joins TRBV7-2 and TRBJ2-7; 12 bases line up with TRBD2. The germline CDR1 and CDR2 sequences are SGHTA and FQGNSA. V trimming: 0 bases; J trimming: 7 bases; junction bases outside the gene matches: 7. This CDR3 region has 16 residues. CDR3 loop: CASSLALAGGPREQYF. The CDR3 region has the DNA TGTGCCAGCAGCTTAGCCCTAGCGGGAGGGCCGCGGGAGCAGTACTTC.